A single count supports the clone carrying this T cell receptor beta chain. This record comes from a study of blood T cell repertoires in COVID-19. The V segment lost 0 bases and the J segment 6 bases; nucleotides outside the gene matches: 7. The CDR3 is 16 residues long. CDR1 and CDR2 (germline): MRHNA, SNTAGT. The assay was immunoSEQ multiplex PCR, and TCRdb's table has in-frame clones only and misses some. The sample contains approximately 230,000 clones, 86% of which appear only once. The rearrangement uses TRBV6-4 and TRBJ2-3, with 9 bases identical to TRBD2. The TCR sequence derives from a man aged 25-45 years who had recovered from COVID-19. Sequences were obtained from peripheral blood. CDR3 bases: TGTGCCAGCAGTGACTCTTGGGCTAGCGGGGAGGATACGCAGTATTTT. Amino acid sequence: CASSDSWASGEDTQYF.